The 32 T cell receptor beta chains given below trace back to one sample, sequenced in a study of radiation and T cells in renal cell carcinoma. Time point: blood 4 weeks post-SBRT, at nephrectomy. Treatment meaning: 15 Gy SBRT to primary tumor, nephrectomy 4 weeks later. Clones were read by immunoSEQ multiplex PCR, and TCRdb kept only the in-frame ones, dropping some. Counted here are under 100,000 clones, roughly 88% occurring once; the ten biggest clones make up about 7.2%. The source was blood, collected from a patient whose treatment included radiotherapy and nephrectomy. These receptors all come from a man aged 55 to 70 with renal cell carcinoma.

The rearrangement links TRBV7-2 to TRBJ2-1; TRBD2 matches 13 bases. The CDR3 runs 16 residues. V shed 4 bases, J shed 8 bases, and the junction held 8 bases outside the gene matches. Germline CDR1 and CDR2: SGHTA and FQGNSA. The CDR3 protein is CASSSGLAGAFDEQFF. The CDR3 coding sequence is TGTGCCAGCAGCTCCGGACTAGCGGGAGCTTTCGATGAGCAGTTCTTC.

This clone appeared a single time. The V gene is TRBV10-3, the J gene TRBJ1-5; no clear D gene. CDR1 ENHRY and CDR2 SYGVKD come from the germline V gene. The CDR3 consists of 15 residues. The V gene lost 0 bases and the J gene lost 4 bases, with 10 bases spanning the gap. CDR3 DNA: TGTGCCATCAGTGAGTCGCGGCAGGCAAATCAGCCCCAGCATTTT. It specifies CAISESRQANQPQHF.

This clone appeared a single time. The chain recombines TRBV11-2 with TRBJ2-7; D is ambiguous. With 1 base removed from V and 3 bases from J, the gap between germline ends came to 7 bases. There are 13 residues in the CDR3. Germline V gene lookup returns CDR1 SGHAT and CDR2 FQNNGV. CDR3 in amino acids: CASSLGNGYEQYF. The DNA of the CDR3 is TGTGCCAGCAGCTTAGGGAACGGCTACGAGCAGTACTTC.

J is TRBJ2-3 and V is TRBV21-1; the D call TRBD2 from the table was never checked on the DNA. TRBV21-1 is reported as a pseudogene. The CDR3 extends over 10 amino acids. In DNA, the CDR3 is TGTGCCCGTAGCACAGATACGCAGTATTTT. Protein product: CARSTDTQYF.

The V gene is TRBV11-2, the J gene TRBJ2-2, with 8 bases aligning to TRBD2. This CDR3 region has 15 residues. V lost 2 bases and J lost 2; bases outside the gene matches: 1. Germline V lookup: CDR1 SGHAT, CDR2 FQNNGV. The CDR3 spells CASSLLAGNTGELFF. For the CDR3, the DNA is TGTGCCAGCAGCTTACTAGCGGGTAACACCGGGGAGCTGTTTTTT. Full variable domain (outside the CDR3, taken from reference TRBV11-2 and TRBJ2-2): EAGVAQSPRYKIIEKRQSVAFWCNPISGHATLYWYQQILGQGPKLLIQFQNNGVVDDSQLPKDRFSAERLKGVDSTLKIQPAKLEDSAVYLCASSLLAGNTGELFFGEGSRLTVL.

This clone occurred once. V gene TRBV28 combines with J gene TRBJ2-4; tentatively, D is TRBD2 (5 bases). Trimming removed 6 bases from V and 6 bases from J, with 15 bases in between. This CDR3 is 14 amino acids long. CDR1 MDHEN and CDR2 SYDVKM come from the germline V gene. The CDR3 DNA is TGTGCCAGCAGCCGGGTCACCCGGGGAAACATTCAGTACTTC. Its protein product is CASSRVTRGNIQYF.

This clone has only one observation. The chain employs TRBV7-9 and TRBJ1-1; 11 bases are shared with TRBD1. From germline, CDR1 is SEHNR and CDR2 FQNEAQ (reference sequence). Losses at the gene ends were 4 bases for V and 3 bases for J; bases not matched to a gene: 4. CDR3 length equals 15 residues. CDR3 in DNA: TGTGCCAGCAGCTCGGGACAGGGGGGCGACACTGAAGCTTTCTTT. This encodes CASSSGQGGDTEAFF.

CDR3 residues: CASKPGTWQETQYF. CDR3 DNA sequence: TGTGCCAGTAAGCCTGGGACTTGGCAAGAGACCCAGTACTTC. The chain couples TRBV19 to TRBJ2-5, with a weak D call TRBD2 (6 bases). Trimming took 7 bases from V and 2 from J, leaving 14 bases between them. This CDR3 comprises 14 residues. Per germline, CDR1 LNHDA and CDR2 SQIVND (reference sequence).

V and J are TRBV27 and TRBJ2-7; D possibly uses TRBD1 or TRBD2 (5 bases each). This CDR3 region has 14 residues. Germline CDR1 and CDR2: MNHEY and SMNVEV (reference sequence). V was shortened by 2 bases and J by 3 bases, with 11 bases between the two germline ends. The DNA for the CDR3 is TGTGCCAGCAGTTTAAGGGACGGAGACTACGAGCAGTACTTC. It encodes CASSLRDGDYEQYF.

A word on this clone: The junction departs from germline at one end; a sequencing error may be responsible. V gene TRBV5-4 combines with J gene TRBJ2-7; D is possibly TRBD2 (6 bases). This CDR3 has 13 residues. Per the germline V gene, CDR1 is SGHNT and CDR2 is YYREEE (reference sequence). CDR3 protein: CASSLAGEREGPF. The CDR3 nucleotides are TGTGCCAGCAGCTTGGCGGGGGAAAGGGAAGGCCCCTTC.

J is TRBJ2-7 and V is TRBV4-1; 10 nucleotides agree with TRBD1. The germline gives CDR1 MGHRA, CDR2 YSYEKL. V shed 0 bases and J 2 bases; nucleotides not matched to a gene: 1. The length of the CDR3 is 15 residues. Here the CDR3 DNA reads TGCGCCAGCAGCCAAGAAGGGACAGGGGCCTACGAGCAGTACTTC. Translated, it gives CASSQEGTGAYEQYF.

The table lists this clone with a count of one. The chain couples TRBV5-6 to TRBJ1-2; D is uncertain. Germline CDR1 SGHDT, CDR2 YYEEEE. Between the trimmed V and J ends, which lost 0 bases and 4 bases, there was a span of 4 bases. The CDR3 sequence is 12 residues long. The CDR3 spells CASSLDSYGYTF. The CDR3 DNA is TGTGCCAGCAGCTTGGACAGCTATGGCTACACCTTC.

The V and J genes are TRBV7-2 and TRBJ2-3; tentatively, D is TRBD2 (6 bases). Germline loops: CDR1 SGHTA, CDR2 FQGNSA. This CDR3 is 16 amino acids long. V gave up 3 bases and J gave up 2 bases, with 15 bases separating them. CDR3 region: CASSFLRDSYTDTQYF. Here the CDR3 DNA reads TGTGCCAGCAGCTTTCTCCGGGACTCGTACACAGATACGCAGTATTTT.

The J gene is TRBJ2-3, the V gene TRBV6-5; D is unclear. Germline V lookup: CDR1 MNHEY, CDR2 SVGAGI. The CDR3 spans 12 residues. V was clipped by 2 bases and J by 4 bases, with 4 bases between them. The DNA of the CDR3 is TGTGCCAGCAGTTACGGTTCAGATACGCAGTATTTT. Translating gives CASSYGSDTQYF.

The chain has TRBV5-8 and TRBJ1-4, with 7 bases identical to TRBD1. V lost 4 bases and J lost 7; bases outside the gene matches: 7. Germline lookup yields CDR1 SGHTS and CDR2 YDEGEE. This CDR3 region has 14 residues. CDR3 loop: CASSQGQLGEKLFF. The CDR3 DNA sequence: TGTGCCAGCAGCCAGGGACAGCTAGGTGAAAAACTGTTTTTT.

This chain joins TRBV2 and TRBJ2-6; D gene uncertain. The CDR3 covers 16 residues. CDR1 and CDR2 (germline): SNHLY, FYNNEI. V was trimmed by 5 bases and J by 0 bases, leaving 11 bases between them. CDR3 DNA: TGTGCCAGCAGTCTCACGTGGGGCTCTGGGGCCAACGTCCTGACTTTC. It codes for CASSLTWGSGANVLTF.

The V call is TRBV10-3, the J call TRBJ2-7; 7 nucleotides match TRBD1. CDR1 and CDR2 from the germline V gene are ENHRY and SYGVKD. Trimming took 6 bases from V and 3 from J; bases not matched to a gene: 2. The CDR3 extends over 12 amino acids. The CDR3 DNA is TGTGCCATCAGCCAGGGGGACTACGAGCAGTACTTC. Protein: CAISQGDYEQYF.

The chain combines TRBV11-2 with TRBJ2-7; D not certain. The CDR3 extends over 11 amino acids. Germline V gene data show CDR1 as SGHAT and CDR2 as FQNNGV. Trimming pared 6 bases from V and 4 bases from J, leaving 7 bases between. This CDR3 is CASSPVYEQYF. The CDR3 DNA is TGTGCCAGCAGTCCCGTGTACGAGCAGTACTTC.

The rearrangement joins TRBV7-8 to TRBJ2-7, with 7 bases identical to TRBD1. CDR1 is SGHVS and CDR2 is FQNEAQ in the germline V gene. The V and J ends lost 5 bases and 0 bases, in that order; junction bases with no gene match: 4. The CDR3 contains 14 residues. CDR3 loop: CASSPRDSSYEQYF. For the CDR3, the DNA is TGTGCCAGCAGCCCCAGGGACAGCTCCTACGAGCAGTACTTC.

The count of this clone is one. The J gene is TRBJ2-1, the V gene TRBV9, with a weak D call TRBD2 (6 bases). The length of the CDR3 is 16 residues. Germline assignment: CDR1 SGDLS and CDR2 YYNGEE. V lost 0 bases to trimming and J lost 2 bases, with 12 bases between them. CDR3 in DNA: TGTGCCAGCAGCGTAGGGGGAGGAGGGACCTACAATGAGCAGTTCTTC. It specifies CASSVGGGGTYNEQFF.

The chain has TRBV27 and TRBJ1-2, with D maybe TRBD1 (6 bases). CDR3 length equals 19 residues. Germline V gene data show CDR1 as MNHEY and CDR2 as SMNVEV (reference sequence). Trimming stripped 4 bases from V and 7 bases from J, with 31 bases between. CDR3 loop: CASSSRLVLGDGGRFGYTF. The DNA of the CDR3 is TGTGCCAGCAGTTCCCGGTTGGTTTTGGGAGACGGGGGGCGGTTTGGCTACACCTTC.

The chain recombines TRBV6-1 with TRBJ1-2; 9 bases align to TRBD1. With V trimmed by 7 bases and J by 4 bases, 7 bases remained unmatched. There are 14 residues in the CDR3. Germline loops: CDR1 MNHNS, CDR2 SASEGT. The CDR3 reads CASNQQGAVYGYTF. In DNA, the CDR3 is TGTGCCAGCAACCAACAGGGGGCAGTCTATGGCTACACCTTC.

V is TRBV2 and J is TRBJ2-3; the D gene is possibly TRBD2 (6 bases). The length of the CDR3 is 18 residues. Trimming took 8 bases from V and 3 from J, leaving 27 bases between them. From germline, CDR1 is SNHLY and CDR2 FYNNEI. DNA for the CDR3: TGTGCCAGCGGGGGGTCCAGGCAGGGCCCTAGGCGGACAGATACGCAGTATTTT. Protein sequence: CASGGSRQGPRRTDTQYF.

This chain uses TRBV6-5 with TRBJ2-3, with D hard to call. The CDR3 has 14 amino acids. Deletions cut 2 bases from V and 6 bases from J, with 12 bases between. Germline CDR1 reads MNHEY; CDR2 reads SVGAGI. The CDR3 coding sequence is TGTGCCAGCAGTTACAGGTCCCCCGTCGATACGCAGTATTTT. Its translation: CASSYRSPVDTQYF.

Points on this clone: An end of the junction differs from the germline gene, which may be a read error. The chain recombines TRBV18 with TRBJ2-1; 11 bases are shared with TRBD2. The CDR3 is made up of 18 amino acids. Per the germline V gene, CDR1 is KGHSH and CDR2 is LQKENI. The DNA of the CDR3 is TGTGCCAGCACACCAAAGGAGCCACTAGCGGGAGCTTCGGATGAGCAGTTCTTC. The encoded protein is CASTPKEPLAGASDEQFF.

The chain employs TRBV2 and TRBJ2-7; 7 bases fit TRBD2. V shed 3 bases and J 6 bases; nucleotides not matched to a gene: 2. This CDR3 is 12 amino acids long. The germline gives CDR1 SNHLY, CDR2 FYNNEI. The CDR3 DNA reads as TGTGCCAGCAGTGAGCGGGGGTTCGAGCAGTACTTC. Translated, it gives CASSERGFEQYF.

The chain has TRBV7-6 and TRBJ2-3; 8 bases are shared with TRBD1. Trimming cost V 5 bases and J 1 base; bases outside gene matches: 5. The CDR3 loop spans 15 amino acids. CDR1 and CDR2 (germline): SGHVS, FNYEAQ. The CDR3 spells CASSGIQGGTDTQYF. Written as DNA, the CDR3 is TGTGCCAGCAGCGGAATACAGGGGGGCACAGATACGCAGTATTTT.

V usage is TRBV10-1 and J usage is TRBJ2-1; 10 bases map to TRBD2. J lost 6 bases, V lost 4 bases, and 9 bases had no gene match. Germline loops: CDR1 WNHNN, CDR2 SYGVQD (reference sequence). The CDR3 extends over 16 amino acids. CDR3 in amino acids: CASSGPTSGKSNEQFF. Written as DNA, the CDR3 is TGCGCCAGCAGTGGGCCTACTAGCGGGAAGAGCAATGAGCAGTTCTTC.

This clone appeared a single time. The chain is built from TRBV9 and TRBJ2-7; D is perhaps TRBD2 (5 bases). V was trimmed by 4 bases and J by 2 bases, leaving 13 bases between them. Germline lookup yields CDR1 SGDLS and CDR2 YYNGEE. The CDR3 consists of 14 residues. In nucleotides, the CDR3 is TGTGCCAGCAGCCTCGAGGGTCCCCCCTACGAGCAGTACTTC. As protein: CASSLEGPPYEQYF. Looking up the rest from reference TRBV9 and TRBJ2-7 gives the full variable domain: DSGVTQTPKHLITATGQRVTLRCSPRSGDLSVYWYQQSLDQGLQFLIQYYNGEERAKGNILERFSAQQFPDLHSELNLSSLELGDSALYFCASSLEGPPYEQYFGPGTRLTVT.

The chain has TRBV2 and TRBJ2-2, with 12 bases lining up with TRBD2. Germline V CDR1 and CDR2: SNHLY, FYNNEI. The CDR3 length is 17 residues. V shed 7 bases, J shed 1 base, and the junction held 7 bases outside the gene matches. The DNA for the CDR3 is TGTGCCAGCACCGGAGGGACTAGCGGGCAGAACACCGGGGAGCTGTTTTTT. Protein sequence: CASTGGTSGQNTGELFF.

The chain is built from TRBV7-9 and TRBJ1-3, with D perhaps TRBD1 (6 bases). Germline V gene lookup returns CDR1 SEHNR and CDR2 FQNEAQ (reference sequence). This CDR3 comprises 16 residues. V was clipped by 1 base and J by 4 bases, with 14 bases between them. In nucleotides, the CDR3 is TGTGCCAGCAGCTTAGTCGCGACAGGAGCCGGAAACACCATATATTTT. Its translation is CASSLVATGAGNTIYF.

This chain connects TRBV18 to TRBJ1-3; the D gene is possibly TRBD1 (6 bases). V lost 3 bases, J lost 2 bases, and 14 bases lay in between. Germline CDR1 reads KGHSH; CDR2 reads LQKENI. The CDR3 has 16 residues. CDR3 nucleotide sequence: TGTGCCAGCTCACCTCTCGGGGGCGAGGCTGGAAACACCATATATTTT. It is translated as CASSPLGGEAGNTIYF.